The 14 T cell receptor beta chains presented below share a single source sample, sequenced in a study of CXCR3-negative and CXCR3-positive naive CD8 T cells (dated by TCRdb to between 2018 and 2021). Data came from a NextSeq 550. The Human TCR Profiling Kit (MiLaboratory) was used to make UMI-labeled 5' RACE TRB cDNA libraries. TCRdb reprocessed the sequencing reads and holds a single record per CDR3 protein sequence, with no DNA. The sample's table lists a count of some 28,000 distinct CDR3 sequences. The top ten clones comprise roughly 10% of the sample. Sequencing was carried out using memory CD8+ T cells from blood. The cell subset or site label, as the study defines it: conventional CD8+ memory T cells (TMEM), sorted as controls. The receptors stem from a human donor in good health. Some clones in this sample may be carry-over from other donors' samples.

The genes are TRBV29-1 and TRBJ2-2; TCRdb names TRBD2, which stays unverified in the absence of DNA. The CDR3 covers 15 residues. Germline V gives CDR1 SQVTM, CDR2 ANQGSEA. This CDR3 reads CSTRLAGANTGELFF.

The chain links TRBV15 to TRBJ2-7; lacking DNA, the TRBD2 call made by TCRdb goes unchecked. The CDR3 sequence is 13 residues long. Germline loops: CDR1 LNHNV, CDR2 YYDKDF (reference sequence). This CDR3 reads CATSRERRYEQYF.

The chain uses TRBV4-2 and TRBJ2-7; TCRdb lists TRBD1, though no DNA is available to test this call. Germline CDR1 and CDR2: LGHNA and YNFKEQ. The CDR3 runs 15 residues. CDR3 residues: CASSPRTDTTYEQYF.

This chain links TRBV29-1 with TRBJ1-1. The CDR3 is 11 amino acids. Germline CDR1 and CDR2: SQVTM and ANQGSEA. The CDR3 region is CSVEKNTEAFF.

CDR3 protein: CASRPQGSFGEQYF. The V and J genes are TRBV5-5 and TRBJ2-7; TCRdb's D gene call, TRBD1, goes unchecked for lack of DNA. The CDR3 has 14 amino acids. Germline values: CDR1 SGHKS, CDR2 YYEKEE (reference sequence).

CDR3 region: CASSIRTGTNTEAFF. This sequence joins TRBV3-1 and TRBJ1-1; TCRdb returns TRBD1, unconfirmable since there is no DNA. The CDR3 spans 15 residues. Germline V gene data show CDR1 as LGHDT and CDR2 as YNNKEL (reference sequence).

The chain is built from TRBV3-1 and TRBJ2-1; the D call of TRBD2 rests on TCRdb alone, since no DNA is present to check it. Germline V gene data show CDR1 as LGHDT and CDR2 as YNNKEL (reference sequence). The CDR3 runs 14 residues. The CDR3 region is CASSLGTLVDEQFF.

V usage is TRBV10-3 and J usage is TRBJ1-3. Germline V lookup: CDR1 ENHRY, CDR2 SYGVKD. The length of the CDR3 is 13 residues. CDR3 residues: CASGQGSGNTIYF.

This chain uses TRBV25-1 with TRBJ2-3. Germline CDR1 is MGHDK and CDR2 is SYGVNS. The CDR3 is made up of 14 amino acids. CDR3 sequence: CASSEWLNGDTQYF.

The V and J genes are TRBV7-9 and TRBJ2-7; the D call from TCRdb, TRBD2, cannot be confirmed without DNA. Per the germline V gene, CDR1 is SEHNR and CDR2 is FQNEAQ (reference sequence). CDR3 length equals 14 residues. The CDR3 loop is CASSYREGIYEQYF.

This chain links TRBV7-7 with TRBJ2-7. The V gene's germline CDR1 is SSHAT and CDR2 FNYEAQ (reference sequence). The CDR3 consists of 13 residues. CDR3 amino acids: CASSLSTQEEQYF.

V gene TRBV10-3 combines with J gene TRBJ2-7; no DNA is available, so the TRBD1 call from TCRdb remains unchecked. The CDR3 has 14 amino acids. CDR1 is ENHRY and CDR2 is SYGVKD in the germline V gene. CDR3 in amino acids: CAISWADSSYEQYF.

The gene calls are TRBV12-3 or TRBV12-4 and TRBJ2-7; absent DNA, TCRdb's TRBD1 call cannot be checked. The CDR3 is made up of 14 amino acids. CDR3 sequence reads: CASSPYRTGYEQYF.

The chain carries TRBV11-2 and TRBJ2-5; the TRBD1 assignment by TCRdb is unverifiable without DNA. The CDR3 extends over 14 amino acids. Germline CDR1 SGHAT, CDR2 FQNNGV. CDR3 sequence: CASSSPTGGGTQYF.